Listed below are T cell receptor beta chains from one sample, sequenced in a study of T cell repertoires in cytomegalovirus infection. TCRdb re-derived calls from the reads in MiXCR, one entry per CDR3 protein. The data show about 920,000 distinct CDR3 sequences, around 31% seen once. These receptors have no identified antigens. This sample comprised cultured CD8+ T cells from PBMCs, obtained from culture after CMV antigen stimulation. The receptors were gathered from a human donor in good health (CMV status not recorded). Some clones in this sample may be carry-over from other donors' samples. Each CDR3 is given with its conserved first and last residue. Fields, in order: clone size, V gene, J gene, D gene, CDR3 DNA, CDR3 protein. D genes are given only for firm matches. Only part of the rows carry a size: once, few, many, or a class if the clone is expanded.

>NA|TRBV6-8|TRBJ2-2|TRBD1
TGTGCCAGCAGCCTCCAGACAGGGTCCTCCGGGGAGCTGTTTTTT
CASSLQTGSSGELFF
>many|TRBV7-2|TRBJ2-2|TRBD2
TGTGCCAGCAGCCTTGAGGAACTAGCGGGGAACACCGGGGAGCTGTTTTTT
CASSLEELAGNTGELFF
>few|TRBV4-1|TRBJ1-1|NA
TGCGCCAGCAGCCAAGGTTCAGGTGAAGCTATGAACACTGAAGCTTTCTTT
CASSQGSGEAMNTEAFF
>NA|TRBV20-1|TRBJ2-3|TRBD2
TGCAGTGCTAGAGATATAGCGGGAATCACAGATACGCAGTATTTT
CSARDIAGITDTQYF
>NA|TRBV10-2|TRBJ1-5|NA
TGCGCCAGCAGTGATTTCCAGGGGCCCCCGGGGCCCCAGCATTTT
CASSDFQGPPGPQHF
>NA|TRBV15|TRBJ1-5|TRBD1
TGTGCCACCAGCAGAGATGAGAGGGAGGGGGCCCATCAGCCCCAGCATTTT
CATSRDEREGAHQPQHF
>many|TRBV12-3/TRBV12-4|TRBJ2-2|NA
TGTGCCAGCAGTTTAAGGGTCGGGGAGCTGTTTTTT
CASSLRVGELFF
>NA|TRBV4-1|TRBJ2-5|NA
TGCGCCAGCAGCCCTGGGAGAAACGAAGAGACCCAGTACTTC
CASSPGRNEETQYF
>few|TRBV4-1|TRBJ2-1|TRBD1
TGCGCCAGCAGCCACTCTCTCGGACAGGGGCTCGATGAGCAGTTCTTC
CASSHSLGQGLDEQFF
>few|TRBV6-6|TRBJ2-7|NA
TGTGCCAGCAGGGGCGCCGAGCAGTACTTC
CASRGAEQYF
>NA|TRBV12-3/TRBV12-4|TRBJ2-1|TRBD2
TGTGCCAGCAGTTCGACTAGCGGGGGCCATGAGCAGTTCTTC
CASSSTSGGHEQFF
>NA|TRBV6-5|TRBJ1-1|TRBD1
TGTGCCAGCAGTCTCTCAGGGGGCGTGAACACTGAAGCTTTCTTT
CASSLSGGVNTEAFF
>NA|TRBV5-4|TRBJ2-1|TRBD1
TGTGCCAGCACGGACAGGGGGTACTCCTACAATGAGCAGTTCTTC
CASTDRGYSYNEQFF
>few|TRBV27|TRBJ2-3|NA
TGTGCCAGCAGTTTTGACGCAGATACGCAGTATTTT
CASSFDADTQYF
>few|TRBV19|TRBJ1-2|NA
TGTGCCAGTAGTTCTCTAGGTTGGGAGCTTGGCTACACCTTC
CASSSLGWELGYTF
>NA|TRBV20-1|TRBJ2-2|TRBD1
TGCAGTGCTAGTGTCCGGGACAGGGTCCACACCGGGGAGCTGTTTTTT
CSASVRDRVHTGELFF
>few|TRBV2|TRBJ1-1|NA
TGTGCCATCCTTTCGGCGAACACTGAAGCTTTCTTT
CAILSANTEAFF
>few|TRBV19|TRBJ2-1|NA
TGTGCCAGTAGTATAGCCAGGGGAAATGAGCAGTTCTTC
CASSIARGNEQFF
>few|TRBV7-9|TRBJ2-5|NA
TGTGCCAGCAGGGGGCCTCTGGAGACCCAGTACTTC
CASRGPLETQYF
>once|TRBV6-5|TRBJ2-2|TRBD1
TGTGCCAGCAGTTCCTTCTCCGGGACAGCCAAGAACACCGGGGAGCTGTTTTTT
CASSSFSGTAKNTGELFF
>many|TRBV7-3|TRBJ2-3|NA
TGTGCCAGCAGCTTACGGGGTGCAGGGGCCACAGATACGCAGTATTTT
CASSLRGAGATDTQYF
>NA|TRBV12-3/TRBV12-4|TRBJ1-2|TRBD1
TGTGCCAGCAGCCAAGCTCCACTGACAGGGGGACGTGGCTACACCTTC
CASSQAPLTGGRGYTF
>once|TRBV29-1|TRBJ1-2|NA
TGCAGCGTTGTGGGTGTAGGGGATGGCTACACCTTC
CSVVGVGDGYTF
>NA|TRBV6-5|TRBJ1-1|NA
TGTGCCAGCAGAACGACAGGAACCCCGAACACTGAAGCTTTCTTT
CASRTTGTPNTEAFF
>few|TRBV27|TRBJ2-3|NA
TGTGCCAGCAGTTTTTCGACAGGGAGGGGAGATACGCAGTATTTT
CASSFSTGRGDTQYF
>many|TRBV7-6|TRBJ2-4|NA
TGTGCCAGCAGCTTAGGGACAGTAGGTCAGCGAAACATTCAGTACTTC
CASSLGTVGQRNIQYF
>NA|TRBV6-1|TRBJ2-5|TRBD2
TGTGCCAGCAGTGCGAAGCGGGGGGGCGGGAAGGAGACCCAGTACTTC
CASSAKRGGGKETQYF
>NA|TRBV10-2|TRBJ2-7|NA
TGCGCCAGCATCGGGCAGAACTTCGAGGCCTACGAGCAGTACTTC
CASIGQNFEAYEQYF
>NA|TRBV7-3|TRBJ2-1|TRBD2
TGTGCCAGCAGCTTAAACGGCGGGGGGTACAATGAGCAGTTCTTC
CASSLNGGGYNEQFF
>few|TRBV28|TRBJ2-6|TRBD1
TGTGCCAGCAGTTTTTTTACAGGGGGCGTTGGGGCCAACGTCCTGACTTTC
CASSFFTGGVGANVLTF
>few|TRBV4-1|TRBJ2-7|NA
TGCGCCAGCAGCGAACGGGCCGGGTACGAGCAGTACTTC
CASSERAGYEQYF
>NA|TRBV5-1|TRBJ2-7|NA
TGCGCCAGCAGCTTGGGGATTCTGGACGTCCGCTCCTACGAGCAGTACTTC
CASSLGILDVRSYEQYF
>NA|TRBV6-5|TRBJ2-7|TRBD1
TGTGCCAGCAGTTTTGGGACAGGGGAAGGGTACGAGCAGTACTTC
CASSFGTGEGYEQYF
>NA|TRBV20-1|TRBJ1-2|TRBD1
TGCAGTGCTAGCATCCATGGGGGACAGCTCAACTATGGCTACACCTTC
CSASIHGGQLNYGYTF
>few|TRBV12-3/TRBV12-4|TRBJ1-2|NA
TGTGCCAGCAGTTTTAACAGGGCTCAGGGCTACACCTTC
CASSFNRAQGYTF
>NA|TRBV7-9|TRBJ2-7|NA
TGTGCCAGCAGCGATCGGGACTCGAAGTACGAGCAGTACTTC
CASSDRDSKYEQYF
>many|TRBV4-1|TRBJ2-1|NA
TGCGCCAGCAGCCACAGGGGCTCCTACAATGAGCAGTTCTTC
CASSHRGSYNEQFF
>few|TRBV6-2/TRBV6-3|TRBJ2-7|NA
TGTGCCAGCAGTTACTCTTTCGAGACAGCCGACTACGAGCAGTACTTC
CASSYSFETADYEQYF
>NA|TRBV7-9|TRBJ2-3|NA
TGTGCCAGCAGCTTAGGGGAGAGGGGTACGCAGTATTTT
CASSLGERGTQYF
>NA|TRBV6-6|TRBJ1-6|TRBD1
TGTGCCAGCAGTTACTCCTCGAAGGACAGGAGCTCCTATAATTCACCCCTCCACTTT
CASSYSSKDRSSYNSPLHF
>few|TRBV7-9|TRBJ1-1|NA
TGTGCCAGCAGCTTAGGTCAAATAGGGAGCACTGAAGCTTTCTTT
CASSLGQIGSTEAFF
>many|TRBV7-6|TRBJ2-1|TRBD2
TGTGCCAGCAGCTTACGGGGCGGGGGGCCCGTGGGTGAGCAGTTCTTC
CASSLRGGGPVGEQFF
>few|TRBV10-2|TRBJ1-6|NA
TGCGCCAGCAGGACCTCCGGGGGGCTTAATTCACCCCTCCACTTT
CASRTSGGLNSPLHF
>NA|TRBV5-6|TRBJ2-1|TRBD2
TGTGCCAGCAGCGAGGGACTAGCGGGGCGGGTAAATGAGCAGTTCTTC
CASSEGLAGRVNEQFF
>few|TRBV4-1|TRBJ2-7|NA
TGCGCCAGCAGCCAAGCCTTCAGTGGGAGCTACGAGCAGTACTTC
CASSQAFSGSYEQYF
>NA|TRBV6-4|TRBJ2-3|NA
TGTGCCAGCAGTGACTCGTGGCAGGGTACAACAGATACGCAGTATTTT
CASSDSWQGTTDTQYF
>NA|TRBV4-3|TRBJ2-2|NA
TGCGCCAGCAGCACCTTAGCCGGGGAGCTGTTTTTT
CASSTLAGELFF
>NA|TRBV7-8|TRBJ1-2|NA
TGTGCCAGCAGCTTAGTGGGGGGGGGCTATGGCTACACCTTC
CASSLVGGGYGYTF
>many|TRBV7-8|TRBJ2-1|TRBD2
TGTGCCAGCAGCTTAGCGGTTAGCGGGGACTACAATGAGCAGTTCTTC
CASSLAVSGDYNEQFF
>NA|TRBV7-9|TRBJ1-2|TRBD1
TGTGCCAGCAGCCTACCTCGACAGGGGGCGGCTAACTATGGCTACACCTTC
CASSLPRQGAANYGYTF
>NA|TRBV6-2/TRBV6-3|TRBJ2-3|NA
TGTGCCAGCAAGTACAGAATATCCACAGATACGCAGTATTTT
CASKYRISTDTQYF
>many|TRBV7-6|TRBJ2-1|TRBD2
TGTGCCAGCAGCTTAATCGCGGGGGGGGGCCTCAATGAGCAGTTCTTC
CASSLIAGGGLNEQFF
>few|TRBV5-4|TRBJ2-5|NA
TGTGCCAGCAGCTTTTCCGCGGGGGACAGACCAATCTCGGACCAGTACTTC
CASSFSAGDRPISDQYF
>few|TRBV15|TRBJ1-1|TRBD1
TGTGCCACCCCCACCGGGACAGAGAACACTGAAGCTTTCTTT
CATPTGTENTEAFF
>NA|TRBV3-1|TRBJ2-5|NA
TGTGCCAGCAGCCATATTTACCCCAAGGTTGTACTAGGCACCTCCCCGGCCTACTTC
CASSHIYPKVVLGTSPAYF
>few|TRBV2|TRBJ1-2|TRBD1
TGTGCCAGCCTGGGGACAGGGGTGAATGGCTACACCTTC
CASLGTGVNGYTF
>NA|TRBV12-3/TRBV12-4|TRBJ1-2|NA
TGTGCCAGCACCATAGGACTAGGCTATGGCTACACCTTC
CASTIGLGYGYTF